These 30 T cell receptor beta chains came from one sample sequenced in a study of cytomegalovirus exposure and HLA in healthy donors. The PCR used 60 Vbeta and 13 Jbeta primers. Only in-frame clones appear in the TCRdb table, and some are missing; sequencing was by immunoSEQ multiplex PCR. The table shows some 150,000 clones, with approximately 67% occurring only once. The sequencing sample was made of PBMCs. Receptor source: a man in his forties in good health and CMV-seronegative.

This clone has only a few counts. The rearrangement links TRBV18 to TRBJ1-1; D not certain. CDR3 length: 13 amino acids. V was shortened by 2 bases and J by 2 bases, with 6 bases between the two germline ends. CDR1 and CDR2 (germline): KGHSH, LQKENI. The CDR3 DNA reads TGTGCCAGCTCACCAAGACACAACACTGAAGCTTTCTTT. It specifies CASSPRHNTEAFF.

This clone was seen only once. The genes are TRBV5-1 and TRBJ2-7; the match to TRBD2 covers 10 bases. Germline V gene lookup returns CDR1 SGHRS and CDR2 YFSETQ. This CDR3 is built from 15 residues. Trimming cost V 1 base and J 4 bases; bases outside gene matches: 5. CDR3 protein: CASSLLAGVQYEQYF. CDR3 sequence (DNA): TGCGCCAGCAGCTTGCTAGCGGGAGTTCAATACGAGCAGTACTTC.

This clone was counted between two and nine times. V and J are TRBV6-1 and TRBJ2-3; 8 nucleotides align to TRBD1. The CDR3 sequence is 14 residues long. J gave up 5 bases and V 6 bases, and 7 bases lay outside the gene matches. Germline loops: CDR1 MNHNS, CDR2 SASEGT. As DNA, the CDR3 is TGTGCCAGCAGGATAACAGGGGGTAGAGATACGCAGTATTTT. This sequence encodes CASRITGGRDTQYF.

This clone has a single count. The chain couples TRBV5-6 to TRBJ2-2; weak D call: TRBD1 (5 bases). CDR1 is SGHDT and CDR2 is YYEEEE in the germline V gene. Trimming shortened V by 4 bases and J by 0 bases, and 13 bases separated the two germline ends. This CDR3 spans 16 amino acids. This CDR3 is CASSHGAGANTGELFF. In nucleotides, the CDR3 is TGTGCCAGCAGCCATGGGGCAGGCGCGAACACCGGGGAGCTGTTTTTT.

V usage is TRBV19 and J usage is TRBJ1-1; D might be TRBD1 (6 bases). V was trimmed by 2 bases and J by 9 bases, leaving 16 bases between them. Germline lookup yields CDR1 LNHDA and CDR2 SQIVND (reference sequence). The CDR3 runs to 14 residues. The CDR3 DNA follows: TGTGCCAGTAGTATATTATCGGACAGCCTAAAAGCTTTCTTT. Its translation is CASSILSDSLKAFF.

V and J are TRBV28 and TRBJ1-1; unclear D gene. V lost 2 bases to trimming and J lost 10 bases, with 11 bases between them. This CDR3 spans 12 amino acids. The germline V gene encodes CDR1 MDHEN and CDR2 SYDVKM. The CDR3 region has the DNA TGTGCCAGCAGTTTAGGCACATCTGGAGCTTTCTTT. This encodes CASSLGTSGAFF.

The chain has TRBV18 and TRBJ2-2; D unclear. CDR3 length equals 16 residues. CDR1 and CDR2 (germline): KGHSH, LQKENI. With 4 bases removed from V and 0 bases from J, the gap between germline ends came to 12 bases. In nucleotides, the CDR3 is TGTGCCAGCTCACTACTCGGTAACGCGAACACCGGGGAGCTGTTTTTT. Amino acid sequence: CASSLLGNANTGELFF.

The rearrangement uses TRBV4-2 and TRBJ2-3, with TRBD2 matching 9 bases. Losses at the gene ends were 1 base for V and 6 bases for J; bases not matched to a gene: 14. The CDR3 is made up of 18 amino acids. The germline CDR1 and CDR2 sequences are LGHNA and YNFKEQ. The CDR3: CASSQVFSLGLAGDTQYF. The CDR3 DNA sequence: TGTGCCAGCAGCCAAGTCTTTTCTTTAGGGCTAGCGGGGGATACGCAGTATTTT.

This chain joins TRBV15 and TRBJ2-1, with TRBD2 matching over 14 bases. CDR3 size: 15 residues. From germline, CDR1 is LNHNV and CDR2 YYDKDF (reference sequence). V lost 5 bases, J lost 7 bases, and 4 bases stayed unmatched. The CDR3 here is CATSRRTSGGNEQFF. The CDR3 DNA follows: TGTGCCACCAGCCGAAGGACTAGCGGGGGGAATGAGCAGTTCTTC.

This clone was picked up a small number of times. CDR3 loop: CASSPGQGRNYGYTF. CDR3 nucleotides: TGTGCCAGCAGCCCAGGACAGGGTCGGAACTATGGCTACACCTTC. This sequence joins TRBV7-2 and TRBJ1-2; 8 nucleotides match TRBD1. Losses at the gene ends were 5 bases for V and 2 bases for J; bases not matched to a gene: 7. This CDR3 comprises 15 residues. Germline V CDR1 and CDR2: SGHTA, FQGNSA.

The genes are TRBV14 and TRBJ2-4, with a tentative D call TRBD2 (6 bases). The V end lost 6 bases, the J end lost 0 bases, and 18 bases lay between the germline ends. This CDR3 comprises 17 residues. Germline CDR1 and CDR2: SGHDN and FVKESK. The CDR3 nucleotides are TGTGCCAGCAGTCCCTTGGAGGGGTTTAGAGCCAAAAACATTCAGTACTTC. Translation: CASSPLEGFRAKNIQYF.

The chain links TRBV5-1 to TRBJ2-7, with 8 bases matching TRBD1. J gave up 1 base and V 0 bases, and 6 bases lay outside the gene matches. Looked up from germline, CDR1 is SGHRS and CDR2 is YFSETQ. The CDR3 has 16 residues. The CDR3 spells CASSLVAGGLSYEQYF. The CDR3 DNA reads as TGCGCCAGCAGCTTGGTGGCAGGGGGCTTATCCTACGAGCAGTACTTC.

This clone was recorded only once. The CDR3 region has the DNA TGTGCCAGCAGGGAACTGGACTCCGTTAATGAGCAGTTCTTC. This translates into CASRELDSVNEQFF. This chain joins TRBV2 and TRBJ2-1; a weak D match, TRBD2 (5 bases). The CDR3 extends over 14 amino acids. Trimming removed 6 bases from V and 7 bases from J, with 16 bases in between. Per germline, CDR1 SNHLY and CDR2 FYNNEI.

The chain's CDR3 is CASSRRDREDQPQHF. The DNA for the CDR3 is TGTGCCAGTAGTCGGCGGGACCGGGAGGATCAGCCCCAGCATTTT. The rearrangement joins TRBV19 to TRBJ1-5; a possible D gene is TRBD1 (5 bases). Trimming left V 5 bases short and J 5 bases short, with 16 bases between. There are 15 residues in the CDR3. Germline loops: CDR1 LNHDA, CDR2 SQIVND (reference sequence).

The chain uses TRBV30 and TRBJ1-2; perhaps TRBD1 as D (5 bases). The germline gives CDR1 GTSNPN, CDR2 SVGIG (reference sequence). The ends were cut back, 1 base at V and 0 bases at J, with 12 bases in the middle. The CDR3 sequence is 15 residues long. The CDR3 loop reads CAWSDPTDPNYGYTF. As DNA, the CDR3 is TGTGCCTGGAGTGACCCGACAGACCCTAACTATGGCTACACCTTC.

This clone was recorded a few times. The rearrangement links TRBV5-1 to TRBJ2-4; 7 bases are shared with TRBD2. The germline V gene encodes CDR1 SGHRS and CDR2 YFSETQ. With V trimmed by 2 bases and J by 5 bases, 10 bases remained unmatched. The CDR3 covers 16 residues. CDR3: CASSFTGEGFENIQYF. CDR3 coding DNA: TGCGCCAGCAGCTTTACGGGGGAGGGTTTTGAAAACATTCAGTACTTC.

The CDR3 bases are TGTGCCATCAGTGAGTTAGTAAAGCAGTTCTTC. The encoded protein is CAISELVKQFF. The chain carries TRBV10-3 and TRBJ2-1; D is unclear. V was clipped by 1 base and J by 11 bases, with 6 bases between them. Germline V lookup: CDR1 ENHRY, CDR2 SYGVKD. This CDR3 region has 11 residues.

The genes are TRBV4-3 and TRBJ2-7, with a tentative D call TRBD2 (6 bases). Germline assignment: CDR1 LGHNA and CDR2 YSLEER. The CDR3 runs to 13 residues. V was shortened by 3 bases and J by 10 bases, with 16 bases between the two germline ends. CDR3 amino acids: CASSQDGGVPQYF. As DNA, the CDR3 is TGCGCCAGCAGCCAGGATGGAGGGGTTCCTCAGTACTTC.

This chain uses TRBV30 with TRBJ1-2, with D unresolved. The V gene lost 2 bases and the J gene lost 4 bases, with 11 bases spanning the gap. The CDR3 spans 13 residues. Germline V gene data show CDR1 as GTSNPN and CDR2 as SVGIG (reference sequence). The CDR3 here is CAWSLTLSYGYTF. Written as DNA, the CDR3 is TGTGCCTGGAGTCTCACTCTTAGCTATGGCTACACCTTC.

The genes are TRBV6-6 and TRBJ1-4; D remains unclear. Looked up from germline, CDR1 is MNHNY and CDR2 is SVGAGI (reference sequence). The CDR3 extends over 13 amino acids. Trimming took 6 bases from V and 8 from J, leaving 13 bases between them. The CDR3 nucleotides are TGTGCCAGCAGCCCCCTGAGATTCGAAAAACTGTTTTTT. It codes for CASSPLRFEKLFF.

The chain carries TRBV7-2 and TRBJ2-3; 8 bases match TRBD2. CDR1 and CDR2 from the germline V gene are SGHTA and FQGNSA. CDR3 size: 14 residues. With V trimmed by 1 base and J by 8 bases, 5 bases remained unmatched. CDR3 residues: CASSLEPSGGTQYF. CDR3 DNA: TGTGCCAGCAGCTTAGAACCAAGCGGGGGTACGCAGTATTTT. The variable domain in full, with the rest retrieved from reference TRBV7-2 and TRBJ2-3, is GAGVSQSPSNKVTEKGKDVELRCDPISGHTALYWYRQSLGQGLEFLIYFQGNSAPDKSGLPSDRFSAERTGGSVSTLTIQRTQQEDSAVYLCASSLEPSGGTQYFGPGTRLTVL.

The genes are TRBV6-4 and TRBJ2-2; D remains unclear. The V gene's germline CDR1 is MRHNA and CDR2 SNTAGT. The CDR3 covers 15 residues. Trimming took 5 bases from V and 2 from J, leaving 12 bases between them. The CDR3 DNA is TGTGCCAGCAGTTTCGACGGGTCAAACACCGGGGAGCTGTTTTTT. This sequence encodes CASSFDGSNTGELFF.

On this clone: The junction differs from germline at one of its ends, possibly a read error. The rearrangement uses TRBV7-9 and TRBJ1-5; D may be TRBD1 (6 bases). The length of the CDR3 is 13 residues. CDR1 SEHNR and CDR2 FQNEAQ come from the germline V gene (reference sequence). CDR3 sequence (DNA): TGTTCCAGCAGCCTACAGGGTAACCAGCCCCAGCATTTT. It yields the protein CSSSLQGNQPQHF.

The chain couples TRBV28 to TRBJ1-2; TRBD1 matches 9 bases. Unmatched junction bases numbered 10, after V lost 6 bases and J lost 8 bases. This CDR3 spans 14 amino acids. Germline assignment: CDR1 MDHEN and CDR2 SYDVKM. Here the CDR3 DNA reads TGTGCCAGCAGCTTAGTGGGGGACAGGGAGGGCTACACCTTC. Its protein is CASSLVGDREGYTF.

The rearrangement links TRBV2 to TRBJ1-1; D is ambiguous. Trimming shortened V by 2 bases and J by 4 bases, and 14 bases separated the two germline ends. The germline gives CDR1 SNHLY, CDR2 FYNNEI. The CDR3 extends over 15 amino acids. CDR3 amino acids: CASSEPKGRVTEAFF. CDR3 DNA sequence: TGTGCCAGCAGTGAACCAAAAGGGAGAGTCACTGAAGCTTTCTTT.

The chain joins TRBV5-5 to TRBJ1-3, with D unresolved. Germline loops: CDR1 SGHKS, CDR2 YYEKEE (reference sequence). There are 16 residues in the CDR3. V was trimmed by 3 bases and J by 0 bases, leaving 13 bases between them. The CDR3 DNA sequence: TGTGCCAGCAGCTCGGCTGACACCAGCTCTGGAAACACCATATATTTT. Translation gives CASSSADTSSGNTIYF.

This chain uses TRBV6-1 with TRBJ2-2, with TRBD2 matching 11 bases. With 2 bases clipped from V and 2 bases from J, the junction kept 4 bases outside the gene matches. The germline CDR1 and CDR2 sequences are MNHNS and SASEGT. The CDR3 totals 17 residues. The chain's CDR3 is CASSEPGLAVNTGELFF. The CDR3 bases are TGTGCCAGCAGTGAACCGGGACTAGCGGTTAACACCGGGGAGCTGTTTTTT.

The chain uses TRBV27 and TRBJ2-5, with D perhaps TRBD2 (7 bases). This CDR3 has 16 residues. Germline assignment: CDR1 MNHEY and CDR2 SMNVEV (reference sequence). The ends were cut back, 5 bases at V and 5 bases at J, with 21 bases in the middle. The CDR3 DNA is TGTGCCAGCAGTCTCGCGAGGGGGGGGTGGCCGGAGACCCAGTACTTC. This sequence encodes CASSLARGGWPETQYF.

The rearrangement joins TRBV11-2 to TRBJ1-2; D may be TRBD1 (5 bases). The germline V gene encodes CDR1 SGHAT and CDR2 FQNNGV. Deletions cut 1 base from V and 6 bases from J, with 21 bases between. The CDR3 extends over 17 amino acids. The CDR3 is CASSLAGHAGVLDGYTF. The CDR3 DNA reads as TGTGCCAGCAGCTTAGCGGGGCATGCGGGGGTCCTGGATGGCTACACCTTC.

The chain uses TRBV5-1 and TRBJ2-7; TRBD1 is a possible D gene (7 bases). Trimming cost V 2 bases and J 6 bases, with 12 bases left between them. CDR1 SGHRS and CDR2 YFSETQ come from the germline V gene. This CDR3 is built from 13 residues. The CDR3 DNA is TGCGCCAGCAGCTTTTCAGGGGGAGGCGAGCAGTACTTC. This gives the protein CASSFSGGGEQYF.